This TCR beta chain was retrieved from a study of blood T cell repertoires in COVID-19. J lost 5 bases, V lost 5 bases, and 7 bases had no gene match. Germline-derived CDR1 and CDR2 are SNHLY and FYNNEI. CDR3 length: 14 residues. TCRdb's copy holds only in-frame clones and misses some; the assay was immunoSEQ multiplex PCR. This sample yields 130,000 to 150,000 clones, of which 85% are seen a single time; roughly 3% belongs to the top ten. The receptor's source is a woman aged 40 to 49 with active or convalescent COVID-19. The V gene is TRBV2, the J gene TRBJ1-1, with 8 bases matching TRBD1. Sequenced material: peripheral blood. The CDR3 loop is CASSQTGVQTEAFF. The CDR3 bases are TGTGCCAGCAGTCAGACAGGGGTTCAGACTGAAGCTTTCTTT.